A selection of T cell receptor beta chains follows, all from one sample in a study of blood T cell repertoires in COVID-19. Profiled with immunoSEQ multiplex PCR; TCRdb holds only in-frame clones, not every one. Here the sample spans more than 80,000 clones, 86% being singletons. Specimen: peripheral blood. These TCRs come from a man aged 80 or over with acute or convalescent COVID-19. CDR3s include the opening cysteine and the closing phenylalanine or tryptophan. A D gene is named only where the DNA matches it firmly. The listing skips clone size in some rows; elsewhere it reads once, few, many or a size class.

J gene,V gene,clone size,D gene,CDR3 DNA,CDR3 protein
TRBJ2-7,TRBV29-1,NA,TRBD2,TGCAGCGTTGAAACTAGCGGGAGTTACGAGCAGTACTTC,CSVETSGSYEQYF
TRBJ2-7,TRBV5-5,few,NA,TGTGCCAGCAGTATCTTGGCGACAGTGGGGGCAGGCTCCTACGAGCAGTACTTC,CASSILATVGAGSYEQYF
TRBJ1-2,TRBV7-9,NA,NA,TGTGCCAGCAGCTATGGGGCCCGGGAGTATGGCTACACCTTC,CASSYGAREYGYTF
TRBJ2-3,TRBV15,NA,TRBD1,TGTGCCACCAGCAGAGATCTGGGACAGGGAACAGATACGCAGTATTTT,CATSRDLGQGTDTQYF
TRBJ2-4,TRBV5-4,NA,NA,TGTGCCAGCAGCTTGGACAGGGCCGACATTCAGTACTTC,CASSLDRADIQYF
TRBJ1-1,TRBV5-1,NA,NA,TGCGCCAGCAGCCTACAGGGAGAGTACACTGAAGCTTTCTTT,CASSLQGEYTEAFF
TRBJ2-2,TRBV14,NA,TRBD2,TGTGCCAGCAGCCCGCCCCGCGGGAGTTTTACCGGGGAGCTGTTTTTT,CASSPPRGSFTGELFF
TRBJ2-7,TRBV29-1,NA,TRBD2,TGCAGCGTTGTAATTAGCGGGAGTTACGAGCAGTACTTC,CSVVISGSYEQYF
TRBJ1-2,TRBV3-1/TRBV3-2,NA,TRBD1,TGTGCCAGCAGCCAGTACAGGGGTCGGGACTATGGCTACACCTTC,CASSQYRGRDYGYTF
TRBJ2-3,TRBV9,NA,TRBD2,TGTGCCAGCAGCCCCCGAACCGGGACTAGCGGCACAGATACGCAGTATTTT,CASSPRTGTSGTDTQYF
TRBJ2-7,TRBV21-1,NA,NA,TGTGCCAGCAGCAAAGCTCGGCTAGCGGAAGACGAGCAGTACTTC,CASSKARLAEDEQYF
TRBJ2-1,TRBV7-2,NA,TRBD2,TGTGCCAGCAGCTCCTTTAGCGGGAGCTCCTACAATGAGCAGTTCTTC,CASSSFSGSSYNEQFF
TRBJ2-5,TRBV18,NA,TRBD2,TGTGCCAGCTCACCTTCTACTAGCGGGGTCCAAGAGACCCAGTACTTC,CASSPSTSGVQETQYF
TRBJ2-1,TRBV9,NA,NA,TGTGCCAGCAGCGTAGTTAGCGGAGGGCCGGGTGAGCAGTTCTTC,CASSVVSGGPGEQFF
TRBJ1-6,TRBV12-3/TRBV12-4,once,NA,TGTGCCAGCAGTTTCCGAGCCCCACCCCTCCACTTT,CASSFRAPPLHF
TRBJ2-1,TRBV7-9,NA,TRBD2,TGTGCCAGCAGTCCCGGGAGGGCCGTTGAGCAGTTCTTC,CASSPGRAVEQFF
TRBJ1-4,TRBV5-1,NA,NA,TGCGCCAGCAGCTTGGCCGGCAGGGAGGTAACTAATGAAAAACTGTTTTTT,CASSLAGREVTNEKLFF